The 5 T cell receptor beta chains reported below all come from one sample, sequenced in a study of vaccination and CD4 T cells after COVID-19. With the Oncomine TCR Beta short-read assay, DNA from cultured CD4+ T cells was sequenced. Each CDR3 protein is one row after TCRdb ran MiXCR on the PCR reads. The sample lists about 26,000 distinct CDR3 sequences; about 40% were seen once. As to time point: late sampling 161 to 241 days after vaccination in a few convalescent patients. The sample's treatment: roughly 11-day PBMC culture with coronavirus spike peptide pools or control peptides (ViraFEST assay). Antigens for these TCRs are unknown. The specimen was CD4+ T cells from blood, cultured in vitro, collected about 7 months after SARS-CoV-2 vaccination. The receptors here all came from a human donor who had recovered from COVID-19.

This chain joins TRBV6-4 and TRBJ2-6; D is uncertain. Trimming removed 3 bases at V and 3 bases at J, with 6 bases between. CDR3 length equals 14 residues. Germline lookup yields CDR1 MRHNA and CDR2 SNTAGT. The CDR3 DNA reads as TGTGCCAGCAGTGAGGGTTTTGGGGCCAACGTCCTGACTTTC. Translation: CASSEGFGANVLTF.

The chain is built from TRBV7-2 and TRBJ2-3; 10 bases are shared with TRBD2. Unmatched junction bases numbered 15, after V lost 11 bases and J lost 1 base. The CDR3 is 17 amino acids. Looked up from germline, CDR1 is SGHTA and CDR2 is FQGNSA. CDR3 nucleotide sequence: TGTGCCTCTACAGCGGGGGGGCCGCAGGTTCGCACAGATACGCAGTATTTT. It translates to CASTAGGPQVRTDTQYF. Combining the CDR3 with reference TRBV7-2 and TRBJ2-3 gives the whole variable domain GAGVSQSPSNKVTEKGKDVELRCDPISGHTALYWYRQSLGQGLEFLIYFQGNSAPDKSGLPSDRFSAERTGGSVSTLTIQRTQQEDSAVYLCASTAGGPQVRTDTQYFGPGTRLTVL.

This clonotype was detected only a few times. The rearrangement uses TRBV7-8 and TRBJ1-1; tentative D call: TRBD1 (5 bases). The V end lost 1 base, the J end lost 10 bases, and 10 bases lay between the germline ends. The CDR3 sequence is 12 residues long. The germline CDR1 and CDR2 sequences are SGHVS and FQNEAQ. The CDR3 sequence is CASSLGGGVAFF. In nucleotides, the CDR3 is TGTGCCAGCAGCTTAGGGGGGGGAGTAGCTTTCTTT.

This clonotype appeared a few times. This chain joins TRBV15 and TRBJ2-5, with D perhaps being TRBD1 or TRBD2 (5 bases each). The V end was cut by 5 bases, the J end by 3 bases, with 10 bases between. The CDR3 consists of 13 residues. Per germline, CDR1 LNHNV and CDR2 YYDKDF (reference sequence). The CDR3 DNA is TGTGCCACCAGCCGGGACCTTAAAGAGACCCAGTACTTC. Amino acid sequence: CATSRDLKETQYF.

The sample holds a few counts of this clonotype. V is TRBV20-1 and J is TRBJ2-5; tentative D call: TRBD1 (6 bases). From germline, CDR1 is DFQATT and CDR2 SNEGSKA (reference sequence). Trimming pared 3 bases from V and 2 bases from J, leaving 16 bases between. This CDR3 comprises 15 residues. Here the CDR3 reads CSARGHGQGQETQYF. The CDR3 DNA is TGCAGTGCTAGGGGCCACGGGCAGGGGCAAGAGACCCAGTACTTC.